This T cell receptor (beta chain) was documented in a study of Ad26.COV2.S vaccination and SARS-CoV-2 variants (dated by TCRdb to 2020 to 2022). General notes on the study: Donors in the vaccine arm were drawn from COV1001, a phase I-IIa trial of Ad26.COV2.S in healthy adults that was multicentre, randomized, double-blind and placebo-controlled. Ad26.COV2.S was given intramuscularly at 5x10^10 or 1x10^11 viral particles, as a single shot or as two shots 56 days apart. The specificity and breadth of SARS-CoV-2-reactive T cell receptors after Ad26.COV2.S vaccination were assessed by TCRbeta repertoire sequencing. A total of roughly 32 samples were included in the TCR-sequenced set, comprising around 20 Ad26.COV2.S vaccine recipients, 5 placebo recipients and 8 SARS-CoV-2 convalescent individuals. Trial participants were randomized into five groups of five, in which low-dose or high-dose Ad26.COV2.S was given once or twice, or placebo was given on both occasions. Investigators remained blinded to trial group allocation during experiments and outcome assessment. What the research found in general, with its limitations: The authors noted that total T cell responses may have been underestimated by the TCR breadth and depth analyses. Vaccine and placebo recipients had comparable non-spike TCR breadth, which fits with the vaccine containing only spike. After vaccination, spike-specific CD8+ and CD4+ T cell responses were reported to show substantial breadth. Spike-specific TCR breadth was higher in Ad26.COV2.S recipients than in placebo recipients (P = 0.0014). The study lacked the statistical power to compare responses across vaccine doses or regimens.

The treatment or condition label corresponds to: roughly 19 received Ad26.COV2.S at low or high dose, single or two shots; five or six received placebo; per-sample allocation not given. For vaccine and placebo recipients, the sequenced repertoires came from samples collected on day 63 after the first injection. In Cohort 1b, 25 adults aged 18-55 years were enrolled at a single site in Boston, USA, between 29 July and 7 August 2020. As a vaccine, Ad26.COV2.S was a replication-incompetent adenovirus type 26 vector that expressed a prefusion-stabilized SARS-CoV-2 spike protein derived from the original Wuhan strain. As concerns this clone: Its antigen is not yet known. Base qualities are not provided; no much larger clone lies one nucleotide away.

The immunoSEQ Assay was the method used to sequence TCRbeta CDR3 regions. After extraction, genomic DNA underwent amplification by bias-controlled multiplex PCR, followed by high-throughput sequencing. Per the original workflow: Collapsing and filtering of sequences were performed to quantify the absolute abundance of each unique TCRbeta CDR3 region. T cell fraction was estimated by normalizing TCRbeta template counts to usable DNA, which was measured by amplifying reference genes present in all nucleated cells. Repertoire TCRs were annotated as SARS-CoV-2-specific by exact matching of V gene, CDR3 amino acid sequence and J gene to a known reactive TCR set. MIRA supplied the reference SARS-CoV-2 TCR set, which was filtered for enrichment in COVID-19-positive ImmuneCODE repertoires so that public or cross-reactive TCRs were removed. Drawing on the MIRA antigens, annotated TCRs were analysed further at the level of specific ORF or position within ORF. Breadth was defined as the number of annotated unique rearrangements divided by the total number of unique productive rearrangements, and depth was defined as the summed frequency of the annotated unique rearrangements. Two-sided Wilcoxon rank-sum tests were used to compare TCR breadth between groups. In its TCRdb copy, this immuneACCESS table keeps in-frame sequences only and misses some clones. Where compared with another copy, unresolved V genes explain less than half of these, and the others have no known cause. Clone size and V and J calls were adopted from that table, with D and trimming inferred from the DNA. Present in this sample are approximately 480,000 clones, around nine tenths of which were seen just once. The ten largest account for roughly 13% of the sample.

The sequencing here drew on peripheral blood, taken in a trial of Ad26.COV2.S vaccine versus placebo. The clonotype originates from a person between 18 and 59 years old who received the Ad26.COV2.S COVID-19 vaccine or a placebo.

In nucleotide form, the sequence is TGTGCCAGCAGCGACTCAAACGTACAAGAGACCCAGTACTTC. This translates into CASSDSNVQETQYF. This sequence uses TRBV6-5 and TRBJ2-5; no D segment can be confidently identified. Measured from the cysteine to the phenylalanine, the CDR3 is 14 residues long. The CDR3 DNA has 42 bases and is translated from base 1. The germline ends are 13 bases apart after V is trimmed by 6 bases and J by 2 bases. Based on the germline V gene, the CDR1 and CDR2 sequences are MNHEY and SVGAGI.